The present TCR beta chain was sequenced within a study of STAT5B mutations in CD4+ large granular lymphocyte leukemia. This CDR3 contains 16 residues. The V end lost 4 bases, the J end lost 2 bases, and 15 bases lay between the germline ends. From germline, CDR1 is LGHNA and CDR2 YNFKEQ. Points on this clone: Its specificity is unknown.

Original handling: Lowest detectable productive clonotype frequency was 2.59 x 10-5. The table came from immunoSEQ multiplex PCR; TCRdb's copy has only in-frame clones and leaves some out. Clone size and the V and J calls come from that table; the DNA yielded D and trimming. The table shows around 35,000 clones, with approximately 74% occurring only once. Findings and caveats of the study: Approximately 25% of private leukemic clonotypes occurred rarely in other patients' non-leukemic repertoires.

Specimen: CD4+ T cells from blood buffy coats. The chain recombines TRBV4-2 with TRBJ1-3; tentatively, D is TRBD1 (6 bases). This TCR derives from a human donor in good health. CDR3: CASSRTAGDAGNTIYF. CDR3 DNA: TGTGCCAGCAGCCGTACTGCAGGGGACGCTGGAAACACCATATATTTT.